The 29 T cell receptor beta chains below all came from one sample that was sequenced in a study of T-cell memory formation after mild COVID-19. MiXCR, run by TCRdb on the 5' RACE reads, gives a single entry per CDR3 protein. Of roughly 100,000 distinct CDR3 sequences detected, under 15% appear once; the ten largest clones hold approximately 30%. Sequences were obtained from PBMCs or a T cell subset sorted from them (not recorded which). All receptors come from an adult woman who had mild COVID-19 (a few samples of this study predate the infection). Cell type and time point are not known.

This clonotype appeared a few times. The gene calls are TRBV3-1 and TRBJ2-7; no reliable D call. Germline CDR1 is LGHDT and CDR2 is YNNKEL (reference sequence). The CDR3 spans 14 residues. Trimming pared 1 base from V and 9 bases from J, leaving 16 bases between. The CDR3 DNA follows: TGTGCCAGCAGCCAAGTCCACAGACCCTCTGGGCAGTACTTC. Translated: CASSQVHRPSGQYF.

This clonotype came up a few times. The chain recombines TRBV30 with TRBJ2-7; TRBD2 is a possible D gene (6 bases). CDR3 length equals 14 residues. Germline CDR1 and CDR2: GTSNPN and SVGIG (reference sequence). The V and J ends lost 0 bases and 1 base respectively, with 10 bases between them. CDR3 sequence: CAWSVGAGSYEQYF. The CDR3 DNA sequence: TGTGCCTGGAGTGTAGGTGCGGGGTCCTACGAGCAGTACTTC. The entire variable domain, with the rest obtained from reference TRBV30 and TRBJ2-7, is as follows: SQTIHQWPATLVQPVGSPLSLECTVEGTSNPNLYWYRQAAGRGLQLLFYSVGIGQISSEVPQNLSASRPQDRQFILSSKKLLLSDSGFYLCAWSVGAGSYEQYFGPGTRLTVT.

The genes are TRBV5-5 and TRBJ2-1, with 11 bases matching TRBD2. V trimming: 4 bases; J trimming: 2 bases; junction bases outside the gene matches: 2. CDR1 is SGHKS and CDR2 is YYEKEE in the germline V gene (reference sequence). The length of the CDR3 is 15 residues. The CDR3 loop reads CASSASGRPYNEQFF. CDR3 in DNA: TGTGCCAGCAGCGCTAGCGGGAGGCCCTACAATGAGCAGTTCTTC. The full variable domain, completed using reference TRBV5-5 and TRBJ2-1, is DAGVTQSPTHLIKTRGQQVTLRCSPISGHKSVSWYQQVLGQGPQFIFQYYEKEERGRGNFPDRFSARQFPNYSSELNVNALLLGDSALYLCASSASGRPYNEQFFGPGTRLTVL.

This clonotype appeared many times. This chain links TRBV7-8 with TRBJ2-7; D remains ambiguous. V lost 1 base and J lost 0, with 13 bases in between. Germline V CDR1 and CDR2: SGHVS, FQNEAQ. The CDR3 has 16 amino acids. The CDR3 loop reads CASSLVVFVSSYEQYF. In nucleotides, the CDR3 is TGTGCCAGCAGCTTAGTAGTGTTCGTTAGCTCCTACGAGCAGTACTTC.

This rearrangement joins TRBV27 to TRBJ2-5; 12 bases are a match to TRBD2. The V segment lost 1 base and the J segment 1 base; nucleotides outside the gene matches: 7. The CDR3 extends over 18 amino acids. Germline V lookup: CDR1 MNHEY, CDR2 SMNVEV (reference sequence). This CDR3 is CASSLLASGGAVQETQYF. The CDR3 bases are TGTGCCAGCAGTTTATTGGCTAGCGGGGGGGCGGTCCAAGAGACCCAGTACTTC.

This clonotype was found a few times. In DNA, the CDR3 is TGTGCCAGCAGCTCCCCATGGGGGTACGAGCAGTACTTC. Translating it yields CASSSPWGYEQYF. The chain is built from TRBV7-9 and TRBJ2-7, with D perhaps matching TRBD1 or TRBD2 (5 bases each). The V gene's germline CDR1 is SEHNR and CDR2 FQNEAQ (reference sequence). This CDR3 has 13 residues. V lost 4 bases to trimming and J lost 4 bases, with 11 bases between them.

This clonotype was counted only a few times. The chain has TRBV29-1 and TRBJ2-7; D is possibly TRBD2 (5 bases). Germline loops: CDR1 SQVTM, CDR2 ANQGSEA. This CDR3 is 13 amino acids long. The germline V and J ends were trimmed by 2 bases and 3 bases, with 11 bases remaining between them. This CDR3 is CSVELAGSYEQYF. The DNA for the CDR3 is TGCAGCGTTGAACTCGCGGGCAGCTACGAGCAGTACTTC.

This clonotype was seen ten or more times. The rearrangement uses TRBV18 and TRBJ2-1; D assignment may be TRBD1 or TRBD2 (6 bases each). CDR3 length: 18 residues. Germline CDR1 is KGHSH and CDR2 is LQKENI. V lost 3 bases and J lost 0, with 18 bases in between. The CDR3 loop reads CASSPDFWGAGSYNEQFF. The CDR3, as DNA: TGTGCCAGCTCACCTGATTTTTGGGGGGCTGGCTCCTACAATGAGCAGTTCTTC.

This clonotype came up a few times. The V gene is TRBV6-1, the J gene TRBJ1-2; D gene ambiguous. The V gene lost 1 base and the J gene lost 5 bases, with 14 bases spanning the gap. Germline CDR1 MNHNS, CDR2 SASEGT. The CDR3 consists of 15 residues. This chain's CDR3 is CASSEGTGSGYGYTF. The CDR3 DNA sequence: TGTGCCAGCAGTGAAGGGACGGGGTCTGGGTATGGCTACACCTTC.

This clonotype was detected only a few times. The V gene is TRBV27, the J gene TRBJ2-3; D not resolved. This CDR3 region has 18 residues. Trimming removed 4 bases from V and 1 base from J, with 21 bases in between. Germline-derived CDR1 and CDR2 are MNHEY and SMNVEV (reference sequence). The CDR3 nucleotides are TGTGCCAGCAGTTCTTACCCCCCGGACGGCAGCCGCACAGATACGCAGTATTTT. It is translated as CASSSYPPDGSRTDTQYF.

This clonotype was counted a few times. The V gene is TRBV7-2, the J gene TRBJ2-3; D tentatively reads TRBD1 or TRBD2 (7 bases each). The germline gives CDR1 SGHTA, CDR2 FQGNSA. The V and J ends lost 3 bases and 4 bases respectively, with 20 bases between them. The CDR3 runs 17 residues. CDR3 sequence (DNA): TGTGCCAGCAGCTTGTGGGGGGGACAGCCCTTCCCAGATACGCAGTATTTT. It translates to CASSLWGGQPFPDTQYF.

The chain combines TRBV15 with TRBJ1-1, with D uncertain. V lost 4 bases and J 1 base, leaving 13 bases between the germline ends. The CDR3 has 15 residues. Looked up from germline, CDR1 is LNHNV and CDR2 is YYDKDF (reference sequence). The CDR3 sequence: CATSTQSDGNTEAFF. CDR3 nucleotide sequence: TGTGCCACCAGCACCCAGTCCGACGGGAACACTGAAGCTTTCTTT.

As for this clonotype: This CDR3 is missing its conserved last phenylalanine or tryptophan, likely due to a read error. This chain connects TRBV9 to TRBJ2-7, with D possibly being TRBD1 (6 bases). Deletions cut 4 bases from V and 7 bases from J, with 15 bases between. Germline V gives CDR1 SGDLS, CDR2 YYNGEE. This CDR3 has 13 amino acids. CDR3 nucleotides: TGTGCCAGCAGCCCAACAGGGAAGGGTGAGCAGTACTTA. Protein sequence: CASSPTGKGEQYL.

The chain joins TRBV19 to TRBJ1-1; D possibly corresponds to TRBD1 (6 bases). The CDR3 covers 16 residues. Looked up from germline, CDR1 is LNHDA and CDR2 is SQIVND (reference sequence). The V end was cut by 3 bases, the J end by 0 bases, with 14 bases between. CDR3 residues: CASSIRWGGLNTEAFF. Here the CDR3 DNA reads TGTGCCAGTAGTATCAGATGGGGGGGCTTGAACACTGAAGCTTTCTTT.

This chain joins TRBV12-5 and TRBJ1-3; TRBD1 matches at 8 bases. With 3 bases clipped from V and 0 bases from J, the junction kept 1 base outside the gene matches. Germline V gene sequence: CDR1 LGHNT, CDR2 FRNRAP. The CDR3 runs to 15 residues. Here the CDR3 DNA reads TGTGCTAGTGGTTTTACAGGGGGCTCTGGAAACACCATATATTTT. Its translation: CASGFTGGSGNTIYF.

This clonotype has only a few counts. The chain combines TRBV27 with TRBJ2-7, with 13 bases aligning to TRBD2. CDR1 and CDR2 from the germline V gene are MNHEY and SMNVEV (reference sequence). The trim removed 2 bases at V and 4 bases at J, leaving 5 bases unmatched. This CDR3 comprises 16 residues. CDR3 bases: TGTGCCAGCAGTTTACGTGGGACTAGCGGGATATACGAGCAGTACTTC. This encodes CASSLRGTSGIYEQYF.

The chain carries TRBV4-2 and TRBJ2-1; 9 positions match TRBD2. Trimming at V came to 8 bases and at J to 5 bases, leaving 16 bases not matched to a gene. Germline V gene data show CDR1 as LGHNA and CDR2 as YNFKEQ. The CDR3 spans 17 residues. The CDR3 nucleotides are TGTGCCAGCGGCCCTATTTTCGCTAGCGGGATCCACAATGAGCAGTTCTTC. The encoded protein is CASGPIFASGIHNEQFF.

In this sample, this clonotype turned up a few times. The rearrangement links TRBV7-9 to TRBJ2-1; D gene ambiguous. Deletions cut 3 bases from V and 1 base from J, with 4 bases between. In germline, CDR1 is SEHNR, CDR2 FQNEAQ (reference sequence). This CDR3 is 13 amino acids long. CDR3 amino acids: CASSFASYNEQFF. CDR3 DNA sequence: TGTGCCAGCAGCTTCGCGTCCTACAATGAGCAGTTCTTC.

The J gene is TRBJ2-1, the V gene TRBV20-1; D gene uncertain. CDR3 size: 12 residues. The ends were cut back, 0 bases at V and 6 bases at J, with 6 bases in the middle. Germline CDR1 is DFQATT and CDR2 is SNEGSKA (reference sequence). CDR3 loop: CSARDSGNEQFF. CDR3 coding DNA: TGCAGTGCTAGAGATTCGGGCAATGAGCAGTTCTTC.

This clonotype was observed at least ten times. The V and J genes are TRBV12-3 or TRBV12-4 and TRBJ2-7; TRBD1 matches 7 bases. V gave up 6 bases and J gave up 3 bases; unmatched junction bases: 11. The length of the CDR3 is 15 residues. The CDR3 loop is CASSPPTGIGYEQYF. As DNA, the CDR3 is TGTGCCAGCAGCCCTCCGACAGGGATAGGCTACGAGCAGTACTTC.

This clonotype was observed at least ten times. V is TRBV9 and J is TRBJ1-2; D gene ambiguous. Germline V lookup: CDR1 SGDLS, CDR2 YYNGEE. Trimming left V 3 bases short and J 4 bases short, with 4 bases between. CDR3 length equals 11 residues. CDR3 sequence reads: CASSGPYGYTF. The CDR3 DNA reads as TGTGCCAGCAGCGGCCCCTATGGCTACACCTTC.

In its sample, this clonotype was seen a few times. The chain links TRBV19 to TRBJ2-7; the D gene is possibly TRBD2 (5 bases). V was clipped by 1 base and J by 5 bases, with 12 bases between them. In germline, CDR1 is LNHDA, CDR2 SQIVND (reference sequence). The CDR3 runs to 14 residues. In nucleotides, the CDR3 is TGTGCCAGTAGTATAGTTGGGGAGTCGGACGAGCAGTACTTC. Protein sequence: CASSIVGESDEQYF.

At least ten counts were recorded for this clonotype. J is TRBJ2-7 and V is TRBV5-1, with D possibly being TRBD2 (5 bases). CDR1 and CDR2 from the germline V gene are SGHRS and YFSETQ. Trimming cost V 0 bases and J 1 base, with 8 bases left between them. The CDR3 contains 14 residues. The CDR3 here is CASSLGLPSYEQYF. Written as DNA, the CDR3 is TGCGCCAGCAGCTTGGGACTACCATCCTACGAGCAGTACTTC.

The genes are TRBV9 and TRBJ1-2, with no clear D. Germline CDR1 SGDLS, CDR2 YYNGEE. Trimming stripped 4 bases from V and 4 bases from J, with 14 bases between. The CDR3 contains 14 residues. The CDR3 DNA follows: TGTGCCAGCAGCACCAACAGAGCCTCCTATGGCTACACCTTC. The encoded protein is CASSTNRASYGYTF.

The table lists this clonotype with many counts. This chain uses TRBV7-9 with TRBJ2-2, with D possibly matching TRBD2 (5 bases). V was shortened by 0 bases and J by 7 bases, with 15 bases between the two germline ends. Germline loops: CDR1 SEHNR, CDR2 FQNEAQ (reference sequence). The CDR3 consists of 16 residues. CDR3 nucleotide sequence: TGTGCCAGCAGCTTAGCCCCGACTGCGAGGGACGGGGAGCTGTTTTTT. It encodes CASSLAPTARDGELFF.

The V call is TRBV11-2, the J call TRBJ2-7, with a weak D call TRBD2 (6 bases). Trimming took off 5 bases at V and 2 bases at J, with 13 bases between the two ends. Germline V gene lookup returns CDR1 SGHAT and CDR2 FQNNGV. CDR3 length: 14 amino acids. Here the CDR3 reads CASSHPAGPYEQYF. CDR3 DNA: TGTGCCAGCAGCCACCCCGCGGGACCCTACGAGCAGTACTTC. Full variable domain (remainder filled in from reference TRBV11-2 and TRBJ2-7): EAGVAQSPRYKIIEKRQSVAFWCNPISGHATLYWYQQILGQGPKLLIQFQNNGVVDDSQLPKDRFSAERLKGVDSTLKIQPAKLEDSAVYLCASSHPAGPYEQYFGPGTRLTVT.

This clonotype has only a few counts. V and J are TRBV19 and TRBJ1-1; maybe TRBD1 (5 bases). CDR3 length equals 16 residues. Trimming removed 3 bases at V and 1 base at J, with 15 bases between. The V gene's germline CDR1 is LNHDA and CDR2 SQIVND (reference sequence). The DNA for the CDR3 is TGTGCCAGTAGTATCCTGAAGACAGCTCCGAACACTGAAGCTTTCTTT. The encoded protein is CASSILKTAPNTEAFF.

This clonotype was counted at least ten times. The J gene is TRBJ2-3, the V gene TRBV4-3; the D gene is possibly TRBD2 (6 bases). There are 18 residues in the CDR3. V lost 0 bases and J 4 bases, leaving 20 bases between the germline ends. From germline, CDR1 is LGHNA and CDR2 YSLEER. The CDR3 protein is CASSQDWALGTSSDTQYF. Here the CDR3 DNA reads TGCGCCAGCAGCCAAGATTGGGCTCTTGGGACTTCTTCAGATACGCAGTATTTT.

The chain carries TRBV14 and TRBJ2-3; TRBD2 matches at 8 bases. This CDR3 is 16 amino acids long. Trimming at V came to 4 bases and at J to 6 bases, leaving 12 bases not matched to a gene. CDR1 and CDR2 from the germline V gene are SGHDN and FVKESK. The CDR3 sequence is CASSPDGSGARDTQYF. The DNA for the CDR3 is TGTGCCAGCAGCCCAGACGGTAGCGGGGCGCGGGATACGCAGTATTTT.